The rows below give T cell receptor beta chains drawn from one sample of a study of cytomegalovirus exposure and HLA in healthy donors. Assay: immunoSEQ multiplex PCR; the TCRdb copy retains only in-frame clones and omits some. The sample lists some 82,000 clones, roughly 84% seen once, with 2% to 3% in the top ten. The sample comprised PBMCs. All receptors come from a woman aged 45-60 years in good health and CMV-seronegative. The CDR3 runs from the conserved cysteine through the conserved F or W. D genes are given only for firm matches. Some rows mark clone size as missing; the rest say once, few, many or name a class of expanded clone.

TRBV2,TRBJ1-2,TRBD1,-,TGTGCCAGCAAGACAGGGGGCGGGGGAGGTGGCTACACCTTC,CASKTGGGGGGYTF
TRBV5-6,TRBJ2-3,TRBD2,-,TGTGCCAGCAGCCCCGGACTAGCGGGACCCACTAACACAGATACGCAGTATTTT,CASSPGLAGPTNTDTQYF
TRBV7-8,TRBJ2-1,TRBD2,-,TGTGCCAGCAGCTCCAAGAAGCGGGGGGGCCTCAGTGAGCAGTTCTTC,CASSSKKRGGLSEQFF
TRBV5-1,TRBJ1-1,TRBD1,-,TGCGCCAGCAGCCCAAACCAACAGGGGACAAAGAACACTGAAGCTTTCTTT,CASSPNQQGTKNTEAFF
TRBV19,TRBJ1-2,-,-,TGTGCCAGTAGTATACTAGCCGGGGGCTATGGCTACACCTTC,CASSILAGGYGYTF
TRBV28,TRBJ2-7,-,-,TGTGCCAGCAGTACCCCACCGGTCTACGAGCAGTACTTC,CASSTPPVYEQYF
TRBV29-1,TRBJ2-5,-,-,TGCAGCGTTGAAATCCAACAAACGGGGCAGTACTTC,CSVEIQQTGQYF
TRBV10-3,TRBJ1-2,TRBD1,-,TGTGCCATCAGTGCAGAGAAGGGGGCTGGGGGCTACACCTTC,CAISAEKGAGGYTF
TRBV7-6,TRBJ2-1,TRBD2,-,TGTGCCAGCAGCCAAACGATAGCGGGAGTACCCAATGAGCAGTTCTTC,CASSQTIAGVPNEQFF
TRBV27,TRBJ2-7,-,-,TGTGCCAGCCGCTTACACACAGGACAGTCCTACGAGCAGTACTTC,CASRLHTGQSYEQYF
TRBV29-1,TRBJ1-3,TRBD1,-,TGCAGCGTTGGGGACAGGTCCTCTGGAAACACCATATATTTT,CSVGDRSSGNTIYF
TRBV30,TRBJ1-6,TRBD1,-,TGTGCCTGGAGTGTACAAGGGGGCTTCTATAATTCACCCCTCCACTTT,CAWSVQGGFYNSPLHF
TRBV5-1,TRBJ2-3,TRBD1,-,TGCGCCAGCAGACCGGGACAGGGCTCCTTGGATACGCAGTATTTT,CASRPGQGSLDTQYF
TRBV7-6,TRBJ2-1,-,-,TGTGCCAGCAGCTTAGAGAGCGGGTTCTCCTACAATGAGCAGTTCTTC,CASSLESGFSYNEQFF
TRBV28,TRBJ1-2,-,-,TGTGCCAGCAGTTCGACTAACGGCTACACCTTC,CASSSTNGYTF
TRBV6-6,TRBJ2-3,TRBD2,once,TGTGCCAGCAGTCCGGGGGGAGGGCAGTATTTT,CASSPGGGQYF
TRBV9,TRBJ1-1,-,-,TGTGCCAGCAGCGTAGCTCGGGGCACTGAAGCTTTCTTT,CASSVARGTEAFF
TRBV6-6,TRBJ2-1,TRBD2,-,TGTGCCAGCAGCGGGACTAGCGGTGGTGAGCAGTTCTTC,CASSGTSGGEQFF
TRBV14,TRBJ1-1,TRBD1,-,TGTGCCAGCAGCCAAGATCAGGGGGCGATGAGGACTGAAGCTTTCTTT,CASSQDQGAMRTEAFF
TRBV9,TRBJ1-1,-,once,TGTGCCAGCAGCGCGTCGCAGGGTTCCGGCACTGAAGCTTTCTTT,CASSASQGSGTEAFF
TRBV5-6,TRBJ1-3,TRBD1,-,TGTGCCAGCAGCGTGACAGGGTCTGGAAACACCATATATTTT,CASSVTGSGNTIYF
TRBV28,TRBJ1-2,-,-,TGTGCCAGCAGTTTATCGACAGCTAACTATGGCTACACCTTC,CASSLSTANYGYTF
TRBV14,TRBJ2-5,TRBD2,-,TGTGCCAGCAGCCAAGATTCGGGACTAGCGGCGCGGGGGACCCAGTACTTC,CASSQDSGLAARGTQYF
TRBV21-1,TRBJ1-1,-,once,TGTGCCAGCAAGCGGAACACTGAAGCTTTCTTT,CASKRNTEAFF
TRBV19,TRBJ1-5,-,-,TGTGCCAGTAAACAGGGTCTTAGCAATCAGCCCCAGCATTTT,CASKQGLSNQPQHF
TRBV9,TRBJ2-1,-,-,TGTGCCAGCAGCGTACTTCTAACTAACAATGAGCAGTTCTTC,CASSVLLTNNEQFF
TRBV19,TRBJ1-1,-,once,TGTGCCAGTAGTAGGGGGAGCTCAGGGGTGAACACTGAAGCTTTCTTT,CASSRGSSGVNTEAFF
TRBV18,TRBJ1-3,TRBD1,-,TGTGCCAGCTCACCCCAGGGGGCGTATGGAAACACCATATATTTT,CASSPQGAYGNTIYF
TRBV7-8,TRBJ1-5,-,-,TGTGCCAGTTCCGGGTCTCACGATGCTAGCAATCAGCCCCAGCATTTT,CASSGSHDASNQPQHF
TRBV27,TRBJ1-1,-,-,TGTGCCAGCAGTACGACAGAACTAAACACTGAAGCTTTCTTT,CASSTTELNTEAFF
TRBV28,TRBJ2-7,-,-,TGTGCCAGCAGTGTATACGAGCAGTACTTC,CASSVYEQYF
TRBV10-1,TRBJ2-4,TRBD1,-,TGCGCCTCCGATGCCGAGGGGGACAGGGACGAAAACATTCAGTACTTC,CASDAEGDRDENIQYF
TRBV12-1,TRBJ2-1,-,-,TGTGCCAGCAGCTCCCCCGGACTGTACAATGAGCAGTTCTTC,CASSSPGLYNEQFF
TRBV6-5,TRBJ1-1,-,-,TGTGCCAGCAGTTACTCGATGGACATCACTGAAGCTTTCTTT,CASSYSMDITEAFF
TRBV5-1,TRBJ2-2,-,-,TGCGCCAGCAGCTTGGCCTTAGCCACCGGGGAGCTGTTTTTT,CASSLALATGELFF
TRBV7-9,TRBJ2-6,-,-,TGTGCCAGCAGCTTAGCCCTGGACAGCATCAACGTCCTGACTTTC,CASSLALDSINVLTF
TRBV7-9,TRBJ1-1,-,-,TGTGCCAGCAGCTTTTTAGTGGGAGGGTACACTGAAGCTTTCTTT,CASSFLVGGYTEAFF
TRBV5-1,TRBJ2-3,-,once,TGCGCCAGCAGCGCGGGACAGCCGCTGACAGATACGCAGTATTTT,CASSAGQPLTDTQYF
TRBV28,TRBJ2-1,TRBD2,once,TGTGCCAGCAGTTTAGGGGGACTAGCAGGGCACAATGAGCAGTTCTTC,CASSLGGLAGHNEQFF
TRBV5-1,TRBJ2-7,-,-,TGCGCCAGCAGCGGGGGGGCGCGGGGATACTACGAGCAGTACTTC,CASSGGARGYYEQYF
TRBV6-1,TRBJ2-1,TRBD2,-,TGTGCCAGCAGGACTAGCGGGGGTGCCTACAATGAGCAGTTCTTC,CASRTSGGAYNEQFF
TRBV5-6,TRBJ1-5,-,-,TGTGCCAGCAGCTTGACTGATGATCAGCCCCAGCATTTT,CASSLTDDQPQHF
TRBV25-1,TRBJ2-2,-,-,TGTGCCAGCAGTGGCCTGGGCAGGGACACCGGGGAGCTGTTTTTT,CASSGLGRDTGELFF
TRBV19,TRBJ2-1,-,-,TGTGCCAGCGGGGACTTAAAATGGAATGAGCAGTTCTTC,CASGDLKWNEQFF
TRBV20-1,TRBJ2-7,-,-,TGCAGTGCTAGGAGGGGGGGGCAGTACTTC,CSARRGGQYF
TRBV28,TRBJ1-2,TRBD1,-,TGTGCCAGCAGTCCAGGGGGCGGCTATGGCTACACCTTC,CASSPGGGYGYTF
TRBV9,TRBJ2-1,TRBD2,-,TGTGCCAGCAGCTCGGGACTAGCGGGGGGGCAGGATGAGCAGTTCTTC,CASSSGLAGGQDEQFF
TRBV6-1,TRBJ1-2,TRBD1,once,TGTGCCAGCAGTGACAGGGGGCTCTTAGCTAACTATGGCTACACCTTC,CASSDRGLLANYGYTF
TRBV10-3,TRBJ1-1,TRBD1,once,TGTGCCATCATCCAGGGACAGACGAACCAAAACACTGAAGCTTTCTTT,CAIIQGQTNQNTEAFF
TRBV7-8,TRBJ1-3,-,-,TGTGCCAGCAGCTCGTACTCTGGAAACACCATATATTTT,CASSSYSGNTIYF
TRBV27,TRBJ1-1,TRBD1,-,TGTGCCAGCAGCTGGGGGACAGGGGGCGTATCGGAAGCTTTCTTT,CASSWGTGGVSEAFF
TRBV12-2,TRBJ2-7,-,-,TGTGCAAGCCTACAGGGGTCGTTCTACGAGCAGTACTTC,CASLQGSFYEQYF
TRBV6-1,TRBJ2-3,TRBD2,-,TGTGCCAGCAGCGAGATAGCGGGAGAGACAGATACGCAGTATTTT,CASSEIAGETDTQYF
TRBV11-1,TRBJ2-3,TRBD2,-,TGTGCCAGCAGCTTGATAAGCGGGGTATATTCAGATACGCAGTATTTT,CASSLISGVYSDTQYF
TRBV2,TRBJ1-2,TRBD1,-,TGTGCCAGCAGCACCGACAGGGGTACTATCTATGGCTACACCTTC,CASSTDRGTIYGYTF
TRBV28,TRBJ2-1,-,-,TGTGCCAGCAGTTTGACAGGCGCCTACAATGAGCAGTTCTTC,CASSLTGAYNEQFF
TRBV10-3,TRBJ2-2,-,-,TGTGCCATCAGTCCCTCGATTTATAGGGGCGCGGTCACCGGGGAGCTGTTTTTT,CAISPSIYRGAVTGELFF